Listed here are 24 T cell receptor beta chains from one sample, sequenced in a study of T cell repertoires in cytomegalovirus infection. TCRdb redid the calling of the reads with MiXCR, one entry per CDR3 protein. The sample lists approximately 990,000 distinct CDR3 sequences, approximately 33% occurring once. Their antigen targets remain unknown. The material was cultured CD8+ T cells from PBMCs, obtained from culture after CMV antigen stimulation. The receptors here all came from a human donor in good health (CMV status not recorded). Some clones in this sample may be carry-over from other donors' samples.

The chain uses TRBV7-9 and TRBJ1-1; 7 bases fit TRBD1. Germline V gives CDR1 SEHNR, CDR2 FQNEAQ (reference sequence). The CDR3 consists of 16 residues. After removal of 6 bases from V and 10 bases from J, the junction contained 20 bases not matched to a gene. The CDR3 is CASSFHPQGPQAGAFF. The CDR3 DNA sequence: TGTGCCAGCAGTTTCCACCCACAGGGGCCGCAGGCAGGAGCTTTCTTT. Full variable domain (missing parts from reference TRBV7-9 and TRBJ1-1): DTGVSQNPRHKITKRGQNVTFRCDPISEHNRLYWYRQTLGQGPEFLTYFQNEAQLEKSRLLSDRFSAERPKGSFSTLEIQRTEQGDSAMYLCASSFHPQGPQAGAFFGQGTRLTVV.

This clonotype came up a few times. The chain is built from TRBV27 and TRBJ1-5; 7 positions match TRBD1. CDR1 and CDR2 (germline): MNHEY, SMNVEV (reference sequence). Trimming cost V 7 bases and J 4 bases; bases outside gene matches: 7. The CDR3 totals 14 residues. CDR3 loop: CASKDRLGNQPQHF. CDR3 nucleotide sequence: TGTGCCAGCAAGGACAGGTTAGGAAATCAGCCCCAGCATTTT.

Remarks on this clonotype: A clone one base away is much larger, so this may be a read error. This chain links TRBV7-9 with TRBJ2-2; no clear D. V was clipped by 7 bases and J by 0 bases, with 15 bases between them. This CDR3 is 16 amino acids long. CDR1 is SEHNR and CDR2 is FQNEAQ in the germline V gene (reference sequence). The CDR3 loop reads CASNSRNRPNTGELFF. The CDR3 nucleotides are TGTGCCAGCAACTCAAGGAACAGACCGAACACCGGGGAGCTGTTTTTT.

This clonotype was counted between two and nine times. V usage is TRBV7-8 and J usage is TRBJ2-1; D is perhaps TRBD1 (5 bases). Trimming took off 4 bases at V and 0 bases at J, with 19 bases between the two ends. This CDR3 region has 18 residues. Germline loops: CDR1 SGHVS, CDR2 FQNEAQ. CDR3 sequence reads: CASSSQRIDRDSYNEQFF. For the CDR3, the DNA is TGTGCCAGCAGCTCCCAAAGAATCGACAGAGACTCCTACAATGAGCAGTTCTTC. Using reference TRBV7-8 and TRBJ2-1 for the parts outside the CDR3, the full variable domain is GAGVSQSPRYKVAKRGQDVALRCDPISGHVSLFWYQQALGQGPEFLTYFQNEAQLDKSGLPSDRFFAERPEGSVSTLKIQRTQQEDSAVYLCASSSQRIDRDSYNEQFFGPGTRLTVL.

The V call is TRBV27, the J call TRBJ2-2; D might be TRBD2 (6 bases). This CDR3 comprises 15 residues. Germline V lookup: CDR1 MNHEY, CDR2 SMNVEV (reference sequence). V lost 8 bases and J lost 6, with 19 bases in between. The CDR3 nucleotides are TGTGCCAGCGCCTCCCTCGGGGGTTTGCCCGGGGAGCTGTTTTTT. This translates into CASASLGGLPGELFF.

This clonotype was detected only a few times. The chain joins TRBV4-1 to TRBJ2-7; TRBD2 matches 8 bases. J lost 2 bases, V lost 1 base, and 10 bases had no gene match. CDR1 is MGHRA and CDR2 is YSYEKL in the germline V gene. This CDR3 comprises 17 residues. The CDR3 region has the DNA TGCGCCAGCAGCCAAGCTAAACTAGCGGACCTACCCTACGAGCAGTACTTC. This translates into CASSQAKLADLPYEQYF.

CDR3 region: CASSLGRGVGETQYF. CDR3 in DNA: TGTGCCAGCAGTTTGGGTAGGGGGGTTGGAGAGACCCAGTACTTC. The V call is TRBV6-6, the J call TRBJ2-5; possibly TRBD1 or TRBD2 for D (6 bases each). Germline loops: CDR1 MNHNY, CDR2 SVGAGI (reference sequence). Trimming stripped 4 bases from V and 4 bases from J, with 16 bases between. The CDR3 extends over 15 amino acids.

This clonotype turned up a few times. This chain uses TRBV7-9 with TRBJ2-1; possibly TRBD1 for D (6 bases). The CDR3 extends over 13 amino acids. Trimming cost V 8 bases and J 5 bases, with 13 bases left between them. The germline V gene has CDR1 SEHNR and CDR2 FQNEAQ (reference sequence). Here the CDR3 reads CASAGTPDNEQFF. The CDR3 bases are TGTGCCAGCGCTGGGACACCAGACAATGAGCAGTTCTTC.

The CDR3 loop reads CASSRYESREGTGELFF. The CDR3 nucleotides are TGCGCCAGCAGCCGGTACGAGAGTAGGGAGGGCACCGGGGAGCTGTTTTTT. The V call is TRBV5-1, the J call TRBJ2-2; 7 nucleotides line up with TRBD2. With V trimmed by 4 bases and J by 4 bases, 13 bases remained unmatched. This CDR3 is built from 17 residues. Germline V gives CDR1 SGHRS, CDR2 YFSETQ.

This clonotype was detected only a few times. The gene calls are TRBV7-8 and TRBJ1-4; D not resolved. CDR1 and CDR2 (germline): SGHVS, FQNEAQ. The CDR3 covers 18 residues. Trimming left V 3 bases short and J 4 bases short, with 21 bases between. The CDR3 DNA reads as TGTGCCAGCAGCTTCATCGCGGGAGTCGATTACCTTAATGAAAAACTGTTTTTT. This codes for CASSFIAGVDYLNEKLFF.

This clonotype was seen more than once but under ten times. The CDR3 DNA sequence: TGTGCCAGCAGTCACGTATCGCGGACAGGGGGTGTAGAAGCTTTCTTT. This gives the protein CASSHVSRTGGVEAFF. This chain connects TRBV27 to TRBJ1-1; 10 bases line up with TRBD1. Germline V gene lookup returns CDR1 MNHEY and CDR2 SMNVEV (reference sequence). The CDR3 has 16 residues. V lost 5 bases to trimming and J lost 8 bases; unmatched junction nucleotides: 14.

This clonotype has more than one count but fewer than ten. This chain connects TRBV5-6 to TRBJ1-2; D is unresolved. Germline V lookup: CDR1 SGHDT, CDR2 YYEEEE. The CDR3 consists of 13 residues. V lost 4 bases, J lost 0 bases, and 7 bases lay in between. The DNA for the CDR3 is TGTGCCAGCAGCGCGGAACCTAACTATGGCTACACCTTC. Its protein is CASSAEPNYGYTF.

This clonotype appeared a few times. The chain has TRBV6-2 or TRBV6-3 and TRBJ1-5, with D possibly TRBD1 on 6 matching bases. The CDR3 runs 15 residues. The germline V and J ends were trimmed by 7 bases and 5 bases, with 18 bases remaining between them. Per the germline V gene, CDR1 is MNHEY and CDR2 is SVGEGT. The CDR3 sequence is CASTTRIQGDQPQHF. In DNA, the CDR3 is TGTGCCAGCACCACTCGGATACAGGGCGATCAGCCCCAGCATTTT.

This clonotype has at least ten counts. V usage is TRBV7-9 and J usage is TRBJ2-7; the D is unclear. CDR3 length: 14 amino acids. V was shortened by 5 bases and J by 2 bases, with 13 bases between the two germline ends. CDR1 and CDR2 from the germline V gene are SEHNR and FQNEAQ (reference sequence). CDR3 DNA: TGTGCCAGCAGCCCCCGGATAGCACCCTACGAGCAGTACGTC. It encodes CASSPRIAPYEQYV.

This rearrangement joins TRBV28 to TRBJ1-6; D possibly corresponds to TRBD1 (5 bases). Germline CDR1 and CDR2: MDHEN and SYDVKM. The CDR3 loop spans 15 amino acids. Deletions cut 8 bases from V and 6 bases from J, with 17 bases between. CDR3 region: CASASGGVGNSPLHF. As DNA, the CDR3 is TGTGCCAGCGCCTCCGGAGGGGTCGGTAATTCACCCCTCCACTTT.

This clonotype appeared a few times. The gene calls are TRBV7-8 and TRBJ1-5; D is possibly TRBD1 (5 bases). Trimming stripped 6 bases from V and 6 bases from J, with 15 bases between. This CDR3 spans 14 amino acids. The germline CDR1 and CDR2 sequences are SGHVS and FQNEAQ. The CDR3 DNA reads TGTGCCAGCAGTGACGGGGCTTCGGCTCAGCCCCAGCATTTT. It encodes CASSDGASAQPQHF.

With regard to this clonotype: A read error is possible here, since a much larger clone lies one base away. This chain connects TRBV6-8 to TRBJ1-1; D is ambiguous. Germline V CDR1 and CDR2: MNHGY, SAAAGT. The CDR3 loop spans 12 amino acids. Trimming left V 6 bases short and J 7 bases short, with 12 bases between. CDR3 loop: CASSLDGLEAFF. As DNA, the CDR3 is TGTGCCAGCAGCTTGGACGGACTTGAAGCTTTCTTT.

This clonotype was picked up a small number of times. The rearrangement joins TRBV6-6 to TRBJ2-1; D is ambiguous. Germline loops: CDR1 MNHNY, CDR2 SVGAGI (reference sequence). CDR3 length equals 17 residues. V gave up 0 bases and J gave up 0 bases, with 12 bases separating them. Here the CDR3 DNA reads TGTGCCAGCAGTTACTCGAAAGACGGGTCCTCCTACAATGAGCAGTTCTTC. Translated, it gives CASSYSKDGSSYNEQFF.

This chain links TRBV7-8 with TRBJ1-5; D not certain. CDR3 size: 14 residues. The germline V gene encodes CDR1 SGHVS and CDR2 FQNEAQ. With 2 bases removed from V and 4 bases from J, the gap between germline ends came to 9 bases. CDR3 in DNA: TGTGCCAGCAGCTTATCTGGGGTTAATCAGCCCCAGCATTTT. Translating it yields CASSLSGVNQPQHF. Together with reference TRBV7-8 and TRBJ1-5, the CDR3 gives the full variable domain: GAGVSQSPRYKVAKRGQDVALRCDPISGHVSLFWYQQALGQGPEFLTYFQNEAQLDKSGLPSDRFFAERPEGSVSTLKIQRTQQEDSAVYLCASSLSGVNQPQHFGDGTRLSIL.

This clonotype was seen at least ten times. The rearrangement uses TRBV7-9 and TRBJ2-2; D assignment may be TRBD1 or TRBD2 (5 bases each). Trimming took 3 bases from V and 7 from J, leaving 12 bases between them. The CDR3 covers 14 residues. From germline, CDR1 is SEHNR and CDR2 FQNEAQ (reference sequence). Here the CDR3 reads CASSFQRGVGELFF. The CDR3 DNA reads TGTGCCAGCAGCTTCCAGAGGGGTGTCGGGGAGCTGTTTTTT.

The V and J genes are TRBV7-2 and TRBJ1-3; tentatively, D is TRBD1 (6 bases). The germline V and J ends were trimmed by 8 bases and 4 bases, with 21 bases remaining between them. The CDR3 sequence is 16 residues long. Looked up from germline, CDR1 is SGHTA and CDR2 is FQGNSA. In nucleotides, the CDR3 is TGTGCCAGCGGGCTACAACAGGGCCGTGCGGGAAACACCATATATTTT. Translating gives CASGLQQGRAGNTIYF.

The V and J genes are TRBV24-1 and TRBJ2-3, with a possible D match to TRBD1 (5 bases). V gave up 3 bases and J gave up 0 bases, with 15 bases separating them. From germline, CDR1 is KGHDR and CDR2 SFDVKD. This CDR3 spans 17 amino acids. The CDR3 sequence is CATSDAGGRESTDTQYF. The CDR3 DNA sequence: TGTGCCACCAGTGATGCCGGTGGCAGGGAAAGCACAGATACGCAGTATTTT.

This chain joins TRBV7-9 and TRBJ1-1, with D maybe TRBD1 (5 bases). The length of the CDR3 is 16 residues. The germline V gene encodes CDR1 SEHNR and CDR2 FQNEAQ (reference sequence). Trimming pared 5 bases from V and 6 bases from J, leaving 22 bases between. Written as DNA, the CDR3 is TGTGCCAGCAGCCATTGGGTCGGGACCCCTGATCCTGAAGCTTTCTTT. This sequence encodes CASSHWVGTPDPEAFF. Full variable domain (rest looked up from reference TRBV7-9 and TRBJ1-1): DTGVSQNPRHKITKRGQNVTFRCDPISEHNRLYWYRQTLGQGPEFLTYFQNEAQLEKSRLLSDRFSAERPKGSFSTLEIQRTEQGDSAMYLCASSHWVGTPDPEAFFGQGTRLTVV.

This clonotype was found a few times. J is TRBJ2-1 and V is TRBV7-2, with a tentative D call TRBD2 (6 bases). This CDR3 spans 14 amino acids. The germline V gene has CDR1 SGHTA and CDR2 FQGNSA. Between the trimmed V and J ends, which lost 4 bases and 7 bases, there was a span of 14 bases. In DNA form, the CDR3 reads TGTGCCAGCAGCTCGGGACTCCCCAAGAATGAGCAGTTCTTC. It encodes CASSSGLPKNEQFF.